This TCR beta chain is drawn from a study of T cells in Graves' hyperthyroidism and ophthalmopathy. Study findings and constraints: Peripheral blood also featured most of the thyroid clonotypes expanded above 0.001.

Only one count was recorded for this clonotype. Its antigen is not known. Disease duration under 2 months; hyperthyroidism patients were aged 18 to 65. Clinical symptoms, serum thyroxine and TRAb, thyroid ultrasound and orbital computed tomography were used for the diagnoses. The investigators amplified TCR beta CDR3 regions from RNA transcripts. Researchers ran a first-round RT-PCR on the TCR CDR3 using the HTBI primer set. TCRdb passed the multiplex PCR reads through MiXCR, listing each CDR3 protein once. The sample yields nearly 750,000 distinct CDR3 sequences, approximately 36% seen once. Germline V gene data show CDR1 as SQVTM and CDR2 as ANQGSEA. This CDR3 spans 15 amino acids. J lost 7 bases, V lost 3 bases, and 8 bases had no gene match.

The source is a woman aged 40 to 50 with Graves' hyperthyroidism. The chain has TRBV29-1 and TRBJ1-4, with 10 bases identical to TRBD1. Input material: blood. CDR3 residues: CSVEAGTGAAEKLFF. In DNA form, the CDR3 reads TGCAGCGTTGAGGCCGGGACAGGGGCGGCTGAAAAACTGTTTTTT.